The rows below give T cell receptor beta chains drawn from one sample of a study of OX40 agonist ivuxolimab in advanced cancers. Some clones are missing from TCRdb's copy, which holds only in-frame ones; the method was immunoSEQ multiplex PCR. The top ten hold about 5% of the sample, which has tens of thousands of clones, 81% seen once. The sample was CD4+ or CD8+ T cells sorted from blood, taken in a trial of the OX40 agonist ivuxolimab. The receptors derive from an adult with an advanced solid tumor such as melanoma, head and neck, liver or kidney cancer. CDR3s include the opening cysteine and the closing phenylalanine or tryptophan. Each record gives: clone size, D gene, J gene, V gene, CDR3 DNA, CDR3 protein. A D gene is named only where the DNA matches it firmly. Rows may omit the clone size; those that give it use once, few, many or a size class.

.	.	TRBJ2-7	TRBV7-2	TGTGCCAGCAGCCCTCCCGGCCTCGAGCAGTACTTC	CASSPPGLEQYF
.	.	TRBJ2-1	TRBV2	TGTGCCAGCAGCAAGGACTACCTCCAAATTTCCTACAATGAGCAGTTCTTC	CASSKDYLQISYNEQFF
.	.	TRBJ1-5	TRBV5-5	TGTGCCAGCAGCTTGCACCCTTTTCAGCCCCAGCATTTT	CASSLHPFQPQHF
.	TRBD2	TRBJ2-3	TRBV5-1	TGCGCCAGCAGCATAGGACTAGCGGCGACCACAGATACGCAGTATTTT	CASSIGLAATTDTQYF
.	.	TRBJ1-3	TRBV5-1	TGCGCCAGCAGCTTGGACGCCGGAGGGCCTGGAAACACCATATATTTT	CASSLDAGGPGNTIYF
.	TRBD2	TRBJ2-5	TRBV2	TGTGCCAGCAGTGAACTAGCGGGGGGATCAAAGACCCAGTACTTC	CASSELAGGSKTQYF
.	TRBD2	TRBJ2-1	TRBV10-3	TGTGCCATCAGTGAGGGCCCCCAGCGGGGGGGCAGCTATGAGCAGTTCTTC	CAISEGPQRGGSYEQFF
many	TRBD2	TRBJ2-1	TRBV5-1	TGCGCCAGCAGCCCCCGAGGGCGGGGGGGGGATGAGCAGTTCTTC	CASSPRGRGGDEQFF
.	TRBD2	TRBJ2-3	TRBV10-3	TGTGCCATCAGGACGAGCGGGGGGGGGACCACAGATACGCAGTATTTT	CAIRTSGGGTTDTQYF
few	.	TRBJ2-7	TRBV4-3	TGCGCCAGCAGCCAAGGGGTCAGCGGGCGAACCTACGAGCAGTACTTC	CASSQGVSGRTYEQYF
few	TRBD1	TRBJ1-5	TRBV15	TGTGCCACCAGCAGAGCAGGGGGCCTGGCGACCCAGCATTTT	CATSRAGGLATQHF